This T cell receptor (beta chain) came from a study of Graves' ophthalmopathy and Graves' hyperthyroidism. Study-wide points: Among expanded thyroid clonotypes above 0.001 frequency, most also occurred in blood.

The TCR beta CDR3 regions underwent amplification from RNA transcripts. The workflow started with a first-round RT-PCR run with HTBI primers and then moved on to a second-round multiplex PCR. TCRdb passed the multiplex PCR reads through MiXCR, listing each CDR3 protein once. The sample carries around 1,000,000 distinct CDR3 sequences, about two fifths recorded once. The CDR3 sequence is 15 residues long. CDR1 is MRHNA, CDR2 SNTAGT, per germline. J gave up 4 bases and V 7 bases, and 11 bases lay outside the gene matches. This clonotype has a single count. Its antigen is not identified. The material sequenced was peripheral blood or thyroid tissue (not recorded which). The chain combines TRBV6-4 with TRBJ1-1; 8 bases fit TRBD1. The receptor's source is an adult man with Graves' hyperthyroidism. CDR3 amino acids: CASTPIAGGITEAFF. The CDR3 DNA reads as TGTGCCAGCACCCCAATTGCAGGGGGCATCACTGAAGCTTTCTTT.